This TCR beta chain appears in the sequencing data of a study of T cell repertoires in cytomegalovirus infection. Study at large: Through public TCR beta signatures, both CMV infection and matching HLA type were indicated. Study-wide results and limits: Dominating the ex vivo response were HLA-C-restricted CMV-specific TCR beta clonotypes. Cumulative public TCR beta family frequency identified CMV carriers with the relevant HLA.

Notes on this clonotype: No antigen is known for it.

TCRdb independently ran MiXCR on the reads; one entry per CDR3 protein. The profile covers some 230,000 distinct CDR3 sequences, with roughly 20% appearing a single time and roughly 18% taken by the ten largest. The germline CDR1 and CDR2 sequences are DFQATT and SNEGSKA (reference sequence). Trimming pared 5 bases from V and 6 bases from J, leaving 16 bases between. CDR3 length: 13 residues. This rearrangement joins TRBV20-1 to TRBJ1-1; a weak D match, TRBD1 (6 bases). The sequence came from a human donor in good health (CMV status not recorded). Some clones in this sample may be carry-over from other donors' samples. Sample: CD8+ T cells from PBMCs. CDR3 nucleotides: TGCAGTGCTCGAAGGGGGGCGAGCGCTGAAGCTTTCTTT. It yields the protein CSARRGASAEAFF.